These 6 T cell receptor beta chains originate from one sample sequenced in a study of T cells after yellow fever vaccination. Each CDR3 protein is one row after TCRdb ran MiXCR on the 5' RACE reads. The data show around 320,000 distinct CDR3 sequences, around 4.4% seen once. This specimen was PBMCs, taken 15 days after the yellow fever booster vaccination. These TCRs come from a young man who received the YFV17D yellow fever vaccine.

The chain couples TRBV29-1 to TRBJ1-2; the D gene is possibly TRBD1 (5 bases). Between the trimmed V and J ends, which lost 4 bases and 12 bases, there was a span of 21 bases. In germline, CDR1 is SQVTM, CDR2 ANQGSEA. The CDR3 has 13 amino acids. CDR3 bases: TGCAGCGTTGCCCCGACAGCCCTACAGATCGACACCTTC. Translating gives CSVAPTALQIDTF.

In this sample, this clonotype turned up a few times. This chain connects TRBV2 to TRBJ1-1; D is ambiguous. Per the germline V gene, CDR1 is SNHLY and CDR2 is FYNNEI. The CDR3 has 14 amino acids. Trimming stripped 2 bases from V and 10 bases from J, with 17 bases between. The chain's CDR3 is CASSESGPALGAFF. The CDR3 DNA is TGTGCCAGCAGTGAATCCGGGCCAGCCTTGGGAGCTTTCTTT.

A few counts support this clonotype. The chain joins TRBV5-4 to TRBJ2-5; TRBD1 aligns across 7 bases. Germline V gene data show CDR1 as SGHNT and CDR2 as YYREEE (reference sequence). The CDR3 is 14 amino acids. Trimming took 4 bases from V and 3 from J; bases not matched to a gene: 6. The CDR3 loop is CASSLGQKEETQYF. The CDR3 coding sequence is TGTGCCAGCAGCCTGGGACAGAAAGAAGAGACCCAGTACTTC.

Of note for this clonotype: The germline gene is not matched at one end of the junction; a read error may be the cause. The chain employs TRBV3-1 and TRBJ2-1; the match to TRBD2 covers 12 bases. This CDR3 contains 18 residues. From germline, CDR1 is LGHDT and CDR2 YNNKEL (reference sequence). The chain's CDR3 is CASSQVPWTSGDYNEQFF. In DNA form, the CDR3 reads TGTGCCAGCAGTCAAGTCCCTTGGACTAGCGGGGACTACAATGAGCAGTTCTTC.

This clonotype was observed a few times. The chain has TRBV15 and TRBJ2-5, with D hard to call. The germline gives CDR1 LNHNV, CDR2 YYDKDF (reference sequence). V dropped 0 bases and J dropped 5 bases, with 10 bases sitting between them. The CDR3 loop spans 14 amino acids. Written as DNA, the CDR3 is TGTGCCACCAGCAGAGATGCCCTTAGTGAGACCCAGTACTTC. Its protein is CATSRDALSETQYF.

This clonotype showed up many times. This chain links TRBV7-9 with TRBJ2-7; D call uncertain. CDR1 and CDR2 (germline): SEHNR, FQNEAQ (reference sequence). V dropped 1 base and J dropped 2 bases, with 12 bases sitting between them. CDR3 length equals 15 residues. The CDR3 protein is CASSLVVASTYEQYF. CDR3 in DNA: TGTGCCAGCAGCTTAGTTGTGGCGTCCACCTACGAGCAGTACTTC.